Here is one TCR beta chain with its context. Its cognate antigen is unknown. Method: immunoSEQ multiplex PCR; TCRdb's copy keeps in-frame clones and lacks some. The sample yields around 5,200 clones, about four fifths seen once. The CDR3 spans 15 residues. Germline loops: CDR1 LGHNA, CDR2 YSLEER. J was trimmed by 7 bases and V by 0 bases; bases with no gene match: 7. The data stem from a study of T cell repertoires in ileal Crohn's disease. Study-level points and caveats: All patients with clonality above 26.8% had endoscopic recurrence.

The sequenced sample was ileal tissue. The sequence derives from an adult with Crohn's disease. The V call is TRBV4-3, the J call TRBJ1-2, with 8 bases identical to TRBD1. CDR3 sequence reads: CASSQERQGRLGYTF. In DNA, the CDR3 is TGCGCCAGCAGCCAAGAGAGACAGGGGAGACTTGGCTACACCTTC.